The 23 T cell receptor beta chains in this list originate from one sample, sequenced in a study of T cell repertoires in cytomegalovirus infection. TCRdb recomputed calls from the reads with MiXCR, one row per CDR3 protein. The sample contains nearly 450,000 distinct CDR3 sequences, about a third of which appear only once. Sequenced input: PBMCs. The receptors originated from a human donor in good health (CMV status not recorded). Some clones in this sample may be carry-over from other donors' samples.

In this sample, this clonotype turned up a few times. The chain recombines TRBV9 with TRBJ2-2; 10 positions agree with TRBD2. J was trimmed by 3 bases and V by 5 bases; bases with no gene match: 7. Germline V CDR1 and CDR2: SGDLS, YYNGEE. The CDR3 runs to 16 residues. For the CDR3, the DNA is TGTGCCAGCAGAATAAGCGGGGGGGCCGACACCGGGGAGCTGTTTTTT. Translating gives CASRISGGADTGELFF.

Comments on this clonotype: Germline is not matched at one junction end, which may reflect a read error. The chain carries TRBV5-5 and TRBJ2-1, with TRBD2 matching 7 bases. The CDR3 sequence is 15 residues long. In germline, CDR1 is SGHKS, CDR2 YYEKEE (reference sequence). The CDR3 spells CASIYQTSYYKEQFF. The CDR3 DNA reads TGTGCCAGCATCTATCAGACTAGCTACTACAAGGAGCAGTTCTTC.

This clonotype showed up many times. The chain couples TRBV7-2 to TRBJ2-1; D remains ambiguous. The CDR3 contains 15 residues. The V and J ends lost 1 base and 4 bases respectively, with 11 bases between them. Per germline, CDR1 SGHTA and CDR2 FQGNSA. CDR3 in DNA: TGTGCCAGCAGCTTAGTGAGGAGCAATTACAATGAGCAGTTCTTC. It yields the protein CASSLVRSNYNEQFF. The full variable domain, completed using reference TRBV7-2 and TRBJ2-1, is GAGVSQSPSNKVTEKGKDVELRCDPISGHTALYWYRQSLGQGLEFLIYFQGNSAPDKSGLPSDRFSAERTGGSVSTLTIQRTQQEDSAVYLCASSLVRSNYNEQFFGPGTRLTVL.

The chain links TRBV6-5 to TRBJ1-6; 7 nucleotides align to TRBD1. The CDR3 runs 16 residues. The germline gives CDR1 MNHEY, CDR2 SVGAGI. Trimming at V came to 10 bases and at J to 7 bases, leaving 16 bases not matched to a gene. The CDR3 DNA is TGTGCCACCTACTTCAGACAGGGTCTTTTGAATTCACCCCTCCACTTT. It yields the protein CATYFRQGLLNSPLHF.

The V and J genes are TRBV19 and TRBJ2-7; TRBD2 matches 8 bases. Germline assignment: CDR1 LNHDA and CDR2 SQIVND (reference sequence). CDR3 length equals 13 residues. J gave up 4 bases and V 8 bases, and 7 bases lay outside the gene matches. The CDR3 nucleotides are TGTGCCAGTTCCCCGGGACTAGAATACGAGCAGTACTTC. It codes for CASSPGLEYEQYF.

To note about this clonotype: Since a much larger clone is just one base distant, this may be a read error. This chain connects TRBV6-6 to TRBJ1-1, with TRBD1 matching 7 bases. Germline CDR1 reads MNHNY; CDR2 reads SVGAGI (reference sequence). This CDR3 has 13 residues. CDR3 DNA: TGTGCCAGCAGATCACAGGGGAACACTGATGCTTTCTTT. Encoded protein: CASRSQGNTDAFF.

Remarks on this clonotype: One end of the junction fails to match germline, which may point to a read error. CDR3 protein: CASSQGGPQETPYF. The CDR3 bases are TGTGCCAGCAGCCAAGGAGGGCCTCAAGAGACCCCGTACTTC. The rearrangement links TRBV4-2 to TRBJ2-5; tentative D call: TRBD2 (5 bases). The germline gives CDR1 LGHNA, CDR2 YNFKEQ. The CDR3 loop spans 14 amino acids.

In this sample, this clonotype turned up many times. The chain couples TRBV2 to TRBJ1-4; the D gene is possibly TRBD1 (6 bases). Germline-derived CDR1 and CDR2 are SNHLY and FYNNEI. The CDR3 extends over 16 amino acids. V was pared by 7 bases and J by 6 bases, with 21 bases between. The CDR3 reads CASNLPDRVGHEKLFF. The CDR3 coding sequence is TGTGCCAGCAATCTGCCGGACAGAGTCGGGCATGAAAAACTGTTTTTT.

This clonotype was recorded many times. The chain carries TRBV6-1 and TRBJ1-2, with 7 bases lining up with TRBD1. The CDR3 spans 15 residues. Germline lookup yields CDR1 MNHNS and CDR2 SASEGT. The V gene end was trimmed by 5 bases and the J gene end by 0 bases; junction bases not matched to a gene: 6. The DNA of the CDR3 is TGTGCCAGCAGTCACAGGACAGGCGCTAACTATGGCTACACCTTC. Residues: CASSHRTGANYGYTF.

This rearrangement joins TRBV11-1 to TRBJ1-1, with 8 bases lining up with TRBD1. In germline, CDR1 is SGHAT, CDR2 FQDESV (reference sequence). CDR3 length: 17 amino acids. V was pared by 5 bases and J by 2 bases, with 13 bases of the junction left unmatched. The CDR3 here is CASSTRQGSLSNTEAFF. The CDR3 DNA is TGTGCCAGCAGCACCCGACAGGGGAGCCTATCCAACACTGAAGCTTTCTTT.

Regarding this clonotype: This may be a read error: a much more frequent sequence differs by one nucleotide. This CDR3 is missing its conserved last phenylalanine or tryptophan, likely due to a read error. The J gene is TRBJ2-5, the V gene TRBV19; 10 nucleotides align to TRBD2. CDR1 and CDR2 (germline): LNHDA, SQIVND (reference sequence). This CDR3 spans 15 amino acids. With 5 bases clipped from V and 3 bases from J, the junction kept 6 bases outside the gene matches. CDR3 DNA sequence: TGTGCCAGTAGTTCAGTAGCGGGGGGTGAAGAGACCCAGTACTTA. This encodes CASSSVAGGEETQYL.

The chain links TRBV9 to TRBJ2-3, with 11 positions matching TRBD2. V gave up 3 bases and J gave up 1 base; unmatched junction bases: 16. Germline CDR1 and CDR2: SGDLS and YYNGEE. This CDR3 has 20 residues. The CDR3 reads CASSATTPVPGLAGTDTQYF. In DNA form, the CDR3 reads TGTGCCAGCAGCGCCACAACTCCCGTTCCGGGACTAGCGGGCACAGATACGCAGTATTTT.

This clonotype was picked up a small number of times. The chain recombines TRBV28 with TRBJ2-5; 8 bases fit TRBD2. Germline CDR1 MDHEN, CDR2 SYDVKM. Trimming cost V 6 bases and J 5 bases; bases outside gene matches: 5. This CDR3 comprises 13 residues. CDR3 protein: CASRRGLVETQYF. CDR3 nucleotide sequence: TGTGCCAGCAGGAGGGGACTAGTGGAGACCCAGTACTTC.

The CDR3 DNA reads TGTGCCACCAGTGGGGAGGCGGGGGCAGTCCAAGAGACCCAGTACTTC. Its translation: CATSGEAGAVQETQYF. The chain is built from TRBV24-1 and TRBJ2-5, with D tentatively TRBD2 (7 bases). Between the trimmed V and J ends, which lost 5 bases and 1 base, there was a span of 16 bases. Germline CDR1 and CDR2: KGHDR and SFDVKD. This CDR3 is built from 16 residues.

Remarks on this clonotype: Since the CDR3 does not end with the conserved phenylalanine or tryptophan, this likely comes from a read error. The chain carries TRBV7-2 and TRBJ2-3; no clear D. CDR1 and CDR2 (germline): SGHTA, FQGNSA. The ends were cut back, 1 base at V and 10 bases at J, with 9 bases in the middle. The CDR3 runs 12 residues. The CDR3 nucleotides are TGTGCCAGCAGCTTAGTGGCTAGGGCGCAGTATTTG. It translates to CASSLVARAQYL.

The V and J genes are TRBV7-9 and TRBJ2-5; tentatively, D is TRBD2 (6 bases). This CDR3 contains 14 residues. V was trimmed by 5 bases and J by 2 bases, leaving 12 bases between them. Germline CDR1 and CDR2: SEHNR and FQNEAQ (reference sequence). The CDR3 bases are TGTGCCAGCAGCATCGGTGGAGGGCAAGAGACCCAGTACTTC. Translated: CASSIGGGQETQYF.

This clonotype was detected only a few times. The chain uses TRBV7-2 and TRBJ2-5; D may be TRBD1 or TRBD2 (6 bases each). The CDR3 totals 15 residues. V was cut by 7 bases and J by 1 base, with 16 bases left in between. Germline V lookup: CDR1 SGHTA, CDR2 FQGNSA. The CDR3 coding sequence is TGTGCCAGCACCTCCGGCTCGGGGGCCCAAGAGACCCAGTACTTC. Translation: CASTSGSGAQETQYF.

The rearrangement links TRBV5-6 to TRBJ2-3; tentative D call: TRBD2 (7 bases). The CDR3 spans 16 residues. The V end lost 0 bases, the J end lost 3 bases, and 14 bases lay between the germline ends. Germline V gene sequence: CDR1 SGHDT, CDR2 YYEEEE. In nucleotides, the CDR3 is TGTGCCAGCAGCTTGGCGCGGGGGCGCAGGACAGATACGCAGTATTTT. As protein: CASSLARGRRTDTQYF.

The V call is TRBV29-1, the J call TRBJ2-4, with 11 bases lining up with TRBD1. This CDR3 has 15 amino acids. Germline V gene lookup returns CDR1 SQVTM and CDR2 ANQGSEA. V lost 4 bases to trimming and J lost 7 bases; unmatched junction nucleotides: 9. CDR3 loop: CSVVADRGRRNIQYF. In DNA form, the CDR3 reads TGCAGCGTTGTTGCGGACAGGGGGCGCAGGAACATTCAGTACTTC.

The CDR3 DNA follows: TGTGCCAGCAGCCAAGGGTTAGGGAATGGCTACACCTTC. Protein product: CASSQGLGNGYTF. This chain joins TRBV4-2 and TRBJ1-2; D not certain. Germline CDR1 is LGHNA and CDR2 is YNFKEQ. The CDR3 loop spans 13 amino acids. V was cut by 1 base and J by 6 bases, with 9 bases left in between.

The rearrangement links TRBV4-1 to TRBJ1-1; D ambiguous. CDR3 length: 21 residues. The germline gives CDR1 MGHRA, CDR2 YSYEKL. With 6 bases removed from V and 0 bases from J, the gap between germline ends came to 32 bases. The chain's CDR3 is CASRDPLPTGNLKTMNTEAFF. The CDR3 DNA is TGCGCCAGCAGGGACCCTCTACCTACCGGGAACCTTAAAACCATGAACACTGAAGCTTTCTTT.

J is TRBJ1-3 and V is TRBV6-5, with TRBD1 matching over 7 bases. The CDR3 is 15 amino acids. Germline loops: CDR1 MNHEY, CDR2 SVGAGI. V was clipped by 4 bases and J by 0 bases; unmatched bases: 3. CDR3 sequence (DNA): TGTGCCAGCAGTTTCCGGGACAGCTCTGGAAACACCATATATTTT. Protein product: CASSFRDSSGNTIYF.

This chain joins TRBV7-2 and TRBJ2-1, with unresolved D. Germline V CDR1 and CDR2: SGHTA, FQGNSA. The CDR3 is 13 residues long. V gave up 0 bases and J gave up 13 bases, with 13 bases separating them. CDR3 nucleotide sequence: TGTGCCAGCAGCTTAGCCCCATACAAGTATCAGTTCTTC. This gives the protein CASSLAPYKYQFF.